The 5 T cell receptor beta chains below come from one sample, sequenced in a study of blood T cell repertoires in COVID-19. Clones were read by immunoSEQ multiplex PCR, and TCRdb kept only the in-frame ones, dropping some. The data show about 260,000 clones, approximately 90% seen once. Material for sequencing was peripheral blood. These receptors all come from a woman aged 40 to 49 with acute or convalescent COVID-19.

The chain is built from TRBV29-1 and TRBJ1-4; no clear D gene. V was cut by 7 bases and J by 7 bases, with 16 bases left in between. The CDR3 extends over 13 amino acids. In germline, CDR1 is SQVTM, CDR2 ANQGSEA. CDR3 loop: CSARTPGSEKLFF. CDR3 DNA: TGCAGCGCTAGGACTCCCGGAAGTGAAAAACTGTTTTTT.

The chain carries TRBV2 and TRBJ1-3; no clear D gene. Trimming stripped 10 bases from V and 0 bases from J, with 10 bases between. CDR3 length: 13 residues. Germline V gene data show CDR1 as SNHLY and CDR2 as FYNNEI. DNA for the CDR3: TGTGCCAAACGCCTTAGCTCTGGAAACACCATATATTTT. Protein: CAKRLSSGNTIYF. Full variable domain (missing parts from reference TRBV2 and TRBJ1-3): EPEVTQTPSHQVTQMGQEVILRCVPISNHLYFYWYRQILGQKVEFLVSFYNNEISEKSEIFDDQFSVERPDGSNFTLKIRSTKLEDSAMYFCAKRLSSGNTIYFGEGSWLTVV.

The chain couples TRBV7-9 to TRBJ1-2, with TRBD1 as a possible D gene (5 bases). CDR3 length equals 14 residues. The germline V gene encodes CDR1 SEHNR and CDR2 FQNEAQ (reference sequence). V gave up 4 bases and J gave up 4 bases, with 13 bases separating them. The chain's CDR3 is CASSWPTGGYGYTF. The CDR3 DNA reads TGTGCCAGCAGCTGGCCCACCGGGGGCTATGGCTACACCTTC.

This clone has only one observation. This chain's CDR3 is CARSLALDPETQYF. CDR3 nucleotides: TGTGCCAGAAGCTTAGCACTAGACCCAGAGACCCAGTACTTC. The chain uses TRBV7-5 and TRBJ2-5; no DNA check was done on the table's D call, TRBD2. TRBV7-5 is a listed pseudogene. The CDR3 runs 14 residues.

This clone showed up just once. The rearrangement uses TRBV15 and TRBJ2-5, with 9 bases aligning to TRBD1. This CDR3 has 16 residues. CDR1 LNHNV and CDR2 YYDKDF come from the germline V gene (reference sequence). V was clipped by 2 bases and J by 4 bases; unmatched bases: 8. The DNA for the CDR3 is TGTGCCACCAGCAGAAGAAGTACGGGACAGGGAGAGACCCAGTACTTC. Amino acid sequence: CATSRRSTGQGETQYF.